This T cell receptor (beta chain) comes out of a study of blood T cell repertoires in COVID-19. The CDR3 is 15 amino acids. The germline gives CDR1 SNHLY, CDR2 FYNNEI. The ends lost 8 bases at V and 10 bases at J; junction bases unmatched: 15. Methods used by the authors: Reference gene primer amplification gave estimated nucleated cell counts. Libraries were prepared by immunoSEQ multiplex PCR; TCRdb keeps only in-frame clonotypes and omits some of them. V, J and clone size were drawn from that table, and D and trimming were deduced from the DNA. This sample yields approximately 100,000 clones, of which roughly nine tenths are seen a single time; about 6.3% belongs to the top ten.

The clonotype was recovered from a human donor in a cohort sampled during active COVID-19. The sequenced sample was peripheral blood. This chain links TRBV2 with TRBJ2-1; 9 bases agree with TRBD2. The CDR3 bases are TGTGCCAGCGGCGGGAATCGCGGGGGGGCCAGGGAGCAGTTCTTC. This translates into CASGGNRGGAREQFF.